The source of this T cell receptor (beta chain) is a study of Graves' ophthalmopathy and Graves' hyperthyroidism. Whole-study findings and limits: In blood appeared most of the expanded thyroid clonotypes whose frequency exceeded 0.001. Discrimination between ophthalmopathy and stable hyperthyroidism by a 13-signature model showed about 86% sensitivity and about 80% specificity.

As for this clonotype: Antigen: not known.

The CDR3 covers 14 residues. The V and J ends lost 4 bases and 6 bases, in that order; junction bases with no gene match: 2. Germline V gene data show CDR1 as LNHDA and CDR2 as SQIVND (reference sequence). Patients with other autoimmune diseases, uncontrolled infections, pregnancy or lactation were excluded. Establishment of the diagnosis relied upon clinical symptoms, serum thyroxine, TRAb, thyroid ultrasound and orbital computed tomography. The TCR beta CDR3 regions underwent amplification from RNA transcripts. Investigators did first-round RT-PCR with HTBI primers, then second-round multiplex PCR. Each CDR3 protein is one row after TCRdb ran MiXCR on the multiplex PCR reads. The sample comprises around 1,200,000 distinct CDR3 sequences, about 35% of which are singletons, and around 10% rests with the top ten.

Specimen: peripheral blood or thyroid tissue (not recorded which). V is TRBV19 and J is TRBJ2-7; 14 nucleotides match TRBD2. This receptor was obtained from an adult man with Graves' hyperthyroidism. The CDR3 DNA sequence: TGTGCCAGTAGTACCGGACTAGCGGGAGGCGAGCAGTACTTC. Translated, it gives CASSTGLAGGEQYF. Variable domain in full (rest from reference TRBV19 and TRBJ2-7): DGGITQSPKYLFRKEGQNVTLSCEQNLNHDAMYWYRQDPGQGLRLIYYSQIVNDFQKGDIAEGYSVSREKKESFPLTVTSAQKNPTAFYLCASSTGLAGGEQYFGPGTRLTVT.